This TCR beta chain appears in the sequencing data of a study of Ad26.COV2.S vaccination and SARS-CoV-2 variants. As for treatment: some 20 received Ad26.COV2.S at low or high dose, single or two shots; roughly 5 received placebo; per-sample allocation not given. Specimen acquisition occurred on day 63 following the initial vaccine or placebo injection. The germline CDR1 and CDR2 sequences are KGHDR and SFDVKD. J lost 1 base, V lost 3 bases, and 3 bases had no gene match. This CDR3 contains 16 residues. This clone was seen just once. TCRdb's copy holds only in-frame clones and misses some; the assay was immunoSEQ multiplex PCR. This table has 350,000 to 600,000 clones, roughly nine tenths appearing once.

The chain recombines TRBV24-1 with TRBJ1-5, with TRBD1 matching over 9 bases. Sequences were derived from peripheral blood, sampled in a trial of Ad26.COV2.S vaccine versus placebo. The clonotype originates from a person aged 18 to 65 who received the Ad26.COV2.S COVID-19 vaccine or a placebo. CDR3 protein: CATSDGTGMSNQPQHF. CDR3 nucleotides: TGTGCCACCAGTGATGGGACAGGGATGAGCAATCAGCCCCAGCATTTT.